Shown below are 14 T cell receptor beta chains from a single sample sequenced in a study of blood T cells in healthy people across ages. For the second PCR, which ran for about 6 to 11 cycles, a sample-barcoded 5' primer and a J-beta primer mix were used. One entry per CDR3 protein results from TCRdb running MiXCR on the 5' RACE reads. This table has about 640,000 distinct CDR3 sequences, roughly three fifths appearing once. The sample taken for sequencing was blood. Source of these receptors: a man between 60 and 75 years old in good health.

The chain employs TRBV20-1 and TRBJ2-5; 7 bases align to TRBD1. The junction had 12 bases not matched to a gene; V was cut back by 6 bases and J by 2 bases. This CDR3 spans 15 amino acids. Per the germline V gene, CDR1 is DFQATT and CDR2 is SNEGSKA (reference sequence). The CDR3 bases are TGCAGTGCAACCGAGACAGGGAACTCACAAGAGACCCAGTACTTC. Translated, it gives CSATETGNSQETQYF.

The rearrangement links TRBV20-1 to TRBJ2-3; D might be TRBD2 (6 bases). Germline CDR1 reads DFQATT; CDR2 reads SNEGSKA (reference sequence). The CDR3 extends over 17 amino acids. V was trimmed by 3 bases and J by 3 bases, leaving 22 bases between them. CDR3: CSASLVRGTRLTDTQYF. In DNA, the CDR3 is TGCAGTGCTAGTCTGGTTCGGGGGACCCGATTGACAGATACGCAGTATTTT.

The genes are TRBV20-1 and TRBJ1-2, with a weak D call TRBD1 (6 bases). CDR1 and CDR2 from the germline V gene are DFQATT and SNEGSKA (reference sequence). The V gene lost 4 bases and the J gene lost 3 bases, with 15 bases spanning the gap. The length of the CDR3 is 14 residues. The CDR3 DNA reads TGCAGTGCTACAAACCCGACAGGTTACTATGGCTACACCTTC. Amino acids: CSATNPTGYYGYTF.

This clonotype has a handful of counts. The V gene is TRBV12-3 or TRBV12-4, the J gene TRBJ1-2; a possible D gene is TRBD1 (5 bases). This CDR3 has 16 amino acids. With 4 bases removed from V and 6 bases from J, the gap between germline ends came to 21 bases. CDR3 residues: CASSSPGQGRRNGYTF. The CDR3 DNA follows: TGTGCCAGCAGTTCCCCGGGCCAGGGCCGAAGAAATGGCTACACCTTC.

This clonotype is a singleton in its sample. The chain employs TRBV14 and TRBJ2-1; no firm D call. The V end lost 1 base, the J end lost 0 bases, and 7 bases lay between the germline ends. CDR1 and CDR2 (germline): SGHDN, FVKESK. The CDR3 totals 15 residues. The CDR3 protein is CASSQGVVSYNEQFF. The DNA of the CDR3 is TGTGCCAGCAGCCAAGGGGTGGTCTCCTACAATGAGCAGTTCTTC. Combining the CDR3 with reference TRBV14 and TRBJ2-1 gives the whole variable domain EAGVTQFPSHSVIEKGQTVTLRCDPISGHDNLYWYRRVMGKEIKFLLHFVKESKQDESGMPNNRFLAERTGGTYSTLKVQPAELEDSGVYFCASSQGVVSYNEQFFGPGTRLTVL.

The J gene is TRBJ2-2, the V gene TRBV6-5; D gene ambiguous. Per the germline V gene, CDR1 is MNHEY and CDR2 is SVGAGI. The CDR3 is 13 residues long. V gave up 3 bases and J gave up 8 bases, with 10 bases separating them. The CDR3 region is CASSYASWGELFF. CDR3 DNA sequence: TGTGCCAGCAGTTATGCCTCATGGGGGGAGCTGTTTTTT.

This clonotype was picked up a small number of times. CDR3 nucleotides: TGCGCCAGCAGCCAAGAAGGGACTGCCCTGGGGAACATTCAGTACTTC. It translates to CASSQEGTALGNIQYF. The chain has TRBV4-1 and TRBJ2-4; possibly TRBD2 for D (6 bases). Deletions cut 0 bases from V and 7 bases from J, with 16 bases between. CDR1 and CDR2 from the germline V gene are MGHRA and YSYEKL. The CDR3 loop spans 16 amino acids.

The CDR3, as DNA: TGTGCCAGCAGCGCCAGGACTAGCGGGTACCAAGAGACCCAGTACTTC. Residues: CASSARTSGYQETQYF. The chain couples TRBV9 to TRBJ2-5; 11 bases agree with TRBD2. The junction had 4 bases not matched to a gene; V was cut back by 3 bases and J by 0 bases. The CDR3 length is 16 residues. Per the germline V gene, CDR1 is SGDLS and CDR2 is YYNGEE. The full variable domain, completed using reference TRBV9 and TRBJ2-5, is DSGVTQTPKHLITATGQRVTLRCSPRSGDLSVYWYQQSLDQGLQFLIQYYNGEERAKGNILERFSAQQFPDLHSELNLSSLELGDSALYFCASSARTSGYQETQYFGPGTRLLVL.

With respect to this clonotype: This sequence may be a read error, since a much larger clone differs from it by one base. The chain couples TRBV27 to TRBJ2-3; the match to TRBD2 covers 9 bases. V was clipped by 3 bases and J by 8 bases; unmatched bases: 12. Germline lookup yields CDR1 MNHEY and CDR2 SMNVEV (reference sequence). The CDR3 sequence is 16 residues long. In DNA form, the CDR3 reads TGTGCCAGCAGTTTGGTGGGACTAGCCCCAGGGAGTACGCAGTATTTT. Translation: CASSLVGLAPGSTQYF.

J is TRBJ1-6 and V is TRBV4-1, with 7 bases that match TRBD1. The germline gives CDR1 MGHRA, CDR2 YSYEKL. The CDR3 covers 13 residues. V shed 3 bases, J shed 10 bases, and the junction held 3 bases outside the gene matches. CDR3 sequence: CASSQGTVSPLHF. CDR3 sequence (DNA): TGCGCCAGCAGCCAGGGGACAGTCTCACCCCTCCACTTT.

This clonotype was detected only a few times. Here the CDR3 reads CASREQFSSYEQYF. CDR3 nucleotides: TGTGCCAGCAGGGAGCAGTTCTCCTCCTACGAGCAGTACTTC. The V call is TRBV2, the J call TRBJ2-7; D is unresolved. Germline loops: CDR1 SNHLY, CDR2 FYNNEI. The CDR3 runs to 14 residues. The V gene lost 6 bases and the J gene lost 0 bases, with 12 bases spanning the gap.

CDR3 coding DNA: TGTGCCAGCAGCTTTCGGCTTGATAATACGCAGTATTTT. The encoded protein is CASSFRLDNTQYF. The V gene is TRBV7-9, the J gene TRBJ2-3; D gene ambiguous. The V gene lost 3 bases and the J gene lost 7 bases, with 11 bases spanning the gap. The CDR3 consists of 13 residues. Looked up from germline, CDR1 is SEHNR and CDR2 is FQNEAQ (reference sequence).

This clonotype was seen ten or more times. This sequence joins TRBV4-2 and TRBJ2-5; D gene unclear. This CDR3 comprises 15 residues. Germline lookup yields CDR1 LGHNA and CDR2 YNFKEQ. V lost 3 bases to trimming and J lost 5 bases, with 16 bases between them. The CDR3 is CASSQPVPHGETQYF. DNA for the CDR3: TGTGCCAGCAGCCAGCCCGTTCCCCACGGGGAGACCCAGTACTTC.

The chain links TRBV28 to TRBJ1-2, with D unresolved. Trimming left V 6 bases short and J 2 bases short, with 13 bases between. Germline V gene lookup returns CDR1 MDHEN and CDR2 SYDVKM. The CDR3 totals 14 residues. This CDR3 reads CASSEGSANYGYTF. The CDR3 DNA is TGTGCCAGCAGCGAGGGCAGCGCCAACTATGGCTACACCTTC.